Below, 18 T cell receptor beta chains from the same sample are listed, as sequenced in a study of cytomegalovirus exposure and HLA in healthy donors. Primers: 60 Vbeta forward and 13 Jbeta reverse. Clones were read by immunoSEQ multiplex PCR, and TCRdb kept only the in-frame ones, dropping some. The data show some 97,000 clones, more than 65% seen once. The sequenced material came from PBMCs. The receptors originated from a woman aged 18-29 years in good health and CMV-seronegative.

This clone is medium-sized. The J gene is TRBJ1-5, the V gene TRBV2; 8 bases line up with TRBD1. V was pared by 0 bases and J by 4 bases, with 11 bases of the junction left unmatched. CDR1 and CDR2 (germline): SNHLY, FYNNEI. The CDR3 length is 18 residues. CDR3 in amino acids: CASSEALFGWTGNQPQHF. As DNA, the CDR3 is TGTGCCAGCAGTGAAGCATTGTTTGGATGGACAGGGAATCAGCCCCAGCATTTT.

CDR3 nucleotides: TGTGCCAGCAGTCCCTCAGGGGGCTACCACGAGCAGTACTTC. It specifies CASSPSGGYHEQYF. The chain has TRBV28 and TRBJ2-7, with 8 nucleotides matching TRBD1. This CDR3 is built from 14 residues. The germline V gene encodes CDR1 MDHEN and CDR2 SYDVKM. J gave up 5 bases and V 5 bases, and 8 bases lay outside the gene matches.

The J gene is TRBJ2-1, the V gene TRBV19; perhaps TRBD2 as D (5 bases). The CDR3 is made up of 16 amino acids. The V and J ends lost 0 bases and 5 bases respectively, with 14 bases between them. Looked up from germline, CDR1 is LNHDA and CDR2 is SQIVND (reference sequence). The CDR3 nucleotides are TGTGCCAGTAGTATAGACGCGGGTACCCCCCACAATGAGCAGTTCTTC. Translating gives CASSIDAGTPHNEQFF.

The V call is TRBV4-1, the J call TRBJ2-7; D might be TRBD1 (5 bases). V lost 1 base and J lost 5, with 15 bases in between. The germline V gene has CDR1 MGHRA and CDR2 YSYEKL. The CDR3 runs to 15 residues. Written as DNA, the CDR3 is TGCGCCAGCAGCCAAGCGTTCGCAGGGATCGACGAGCAGTACTTC. Translation: CASSQAFAGIDEQYF.

This clone came up once. The chain has TRBV7-8 and TRBJ2-1; 8 positions agree with TRBD2. J gave up 8 bases and V 0 bases, and 9 bases lay outside the gene matches. The germline V gene encodes CDR1 SGHVS and CDR2 FQNEAQ. This CDR3 is 16 amino acids long. Written as DNA, the CDR3 is TGTGCCAGCAGCTTAGCCGGGACTAGGTGGGGTGATGAGCAGTTCTTC. It translates to CASSLAGTRWGDEQFF. Looking up the rest from reference TRBV7-8 and TRBJ2-1 gives the full variable domain: GAGVSQSPRYKVAKRGQDVALRCDPISGHVSLFWYQQALGQGPEFLTYFQNEAQLDKSGLPSDRFFAERPEGSVSTLKIQRTQQEDSAVYLCASSLAGTRWGDEQFFGPGTRLTVL.

The chain has TRBV6-1 and TRBJ1-4; no reliable D call. CDR1 MNHNS and CDR2 SASEGT come from the germline V gene. The CDR3 contains 15 residues. V was cut by 6 bases and J by 12 bases, with 23 bases left in between. For the CDR3, the DNA is TGTGCCAGCAGCGCCCTCGGACTGGGTAGGGCGGAACTGTTTTTT. Residues: CASSALGLGRAELFF.

The V and J genes are TRBV19 and TRBJ2-7; the match to TRBD2 covers 8 bases. The CDR3 has 11 residues. In germline, CDR1 is LNHDA, CDR2 SQIVND (reference sequence). Trimming took 10 bases from V and 4 from J; bases not matched to a gene: 3. This chain's CDR3 is CATGGMYEQYF. The DNA of the CDR3 is TGTGCCACGGGAGGGATGTACGAGCAGTACTTC.

The genes are TRBV18 and TRBJ2-2; 7 bases agree with TRBD1. Germline V lookup: CDR1 KGHSH, CDR2 LQKENI. Trimming cost V 3 bases and J 3 bases; bases outside gene matches: 13. CDR3 length: 18 amino acids. This CDR3 is CASSPLIIGGADTGELFF. The CDR3 region has the DNA TGTGCCAGCTCACCGCTAATCATAGGGGGCGCGGACACCGGGGAGCTGTTTTTT.

V usage is TRBV7-8 and J usage is TRBJ1-5; D might be TRBD1 (6 bases). Germline V gene data show CDR1 as SGHVS and CDR2 as FQNEAQ. The CDR3 is 15 amino acids. Trimming took 1 base from V and 7 from J, leaving 14 bases between them. CDR3 sequence: CASSLGARGGQPQHF. DNA of the CDR3: TGTGCCAGCAGCTTAGGGGCAAGGGGGGGCCAGCCCCAGCATTTT.

The CDR3 reads CASSQDGTTYNEQFF. The CDR3 DNA sequence: TGTGCCAGCAGCCAAGATGGGACTACCTACAATGAGCAGTTCTTC. The rearrangement links TRBV4-2 to TRBJ2-1; 7 nucleotides match TRBD2. CDR1 and CDR2 from the germline V gene are LGHNA and YNFKEQ. J gave up 2 bases and V 0 bases, and 1 base lay outside the gene matches. This CDR3 region has 15 residues.

Here the CDR3 DNA reads TGTGCCAGCAGCCCGGGACTAGCGGGACTAGAGACCCAGTACTTC. This translates into CASSPGLAGLETQYF. This rearrangement joins TRBV7-2 to TRBJ2-5, with 13 bases aligning to TRBD2. This CDR3 has 15 amino acids. V lost 5 bases to trimming and J lost 4 bases; unmatched junction nucleotides: 4. Germline V gene data show CDR1 as SGHTA and CDR2 as FQGNSA. The entire variable domain, with the rest obtained from reference TRBV7-2 and TRBJ2-5, is as follows: GAGVSQSPSNKVTEKGKDVELRCDPISGHTALYWYRQSLGQGLEFLIYFQGNSAPDKSGLPSDRFSAERTGGSVSTLTIQRTQQEDSAVYLCASSPGLAGLETQYFGPGTRLLVL.

This sequence joins TRBV27 and TRBJ2-1; maybe TRBD1 (5 bases). Germline values: CDR1 MNHEY, CDR2 SMNVEV (reference sequence). Trimming left V 5 bases short and J 0 bases short, with 11 bases between. The CDR3 sequence is 15 residues long. The DNA for the CDR3 is TGTGCCAGCAGTCAGGGCCGTAGCTCCTACAATGAGCAGTTCTTC. Protein: CASSQGRSSYNEQFF.

The V call is TRBV7-8, the J call TRBJ2-1; TRBD1 matches at 8 bases. The CDR3 is 14 residues long. Per germline, CDR1 SGHVS and CDR2 FQNEAQ. The trim removed 5 bases at V and 6 bases at J, leaving 6 bases unmatched. CDR3 residues: CASSRTGLSNEQFF. The CDR3 nucleotides are TGTGCCAGCAGCCGGACAGGGTTATCCAATGAGCAGTTCTTC.

The chain has TRBV18 and TRBJ1-2; 7 nucleotides match TRBD1. After removal of 4 bases from V and 7 bases from J, the junction contained 21 bases not matched to a gene. This CDR3 spans 18 amino acids. The germline V gene encodes CDR1 KGHSH and CDR2 LQKENI. The CDR3 DNA reads TGTGCCAGCTCACGGCCCTCAGCCGCCAGTCGAGGGGGCGTTGGCTACACCTTC. Translation gives CASSRPSAASRGGVGYTF.

In this sample, this clone turned up once. This chain uses TRBV5-4 with TRBJ1-1, with TRBD1 matching 7 bases. The V gene's germline CDR1 is SGHNT and CDR2 YYREEE (reference sequence). The V segment lost 4 bases and the J segment 3 bases; nucleotides outside the gene matches: 9. There are 15 residues in the CDR3. The CDR3 sequence: CASSPSRGLDTEAFF. CDR3 coding DNA: TGTGCCAGCAGCCCGTCGAGGGGGCTTGACACTGAAGCTTTCTTT.

V usage is TRBV7-9 and J usage is TRBJ2-5, with 8 bases matching TRBD1. The DNA matches TRBJ2-7 better at its end, which makes the J call doubtful. This CDR3 has 17 residues. Germline V gene sequence: CDR1 SEHNR, CDR2 FQNEAQ (reference sequence). CDR3: CASSLISSGGGAYEQYF. The CDR3, as DNA: TGTGCCAGCAGCTTAATTAGTTCAGGGGGCGGCGCCTACGAGCAGTACTTC.

The chain has TRBV30 and TRBJ2-7, with D possibly TRBD2 on 5 matching bases. Germline loops: CDR1 GTSNPN, CDR2 SVGIG (reference sequence). The V end lost 1 base, the J end lost 0 bases, and 7 bases lay between the germline ends. There are 13 residues in the CDR3. The CDR3 region has the DNA TGTGCCTGGAGTGCTCTAGCCTCCTACGAGCAGTACTTC. Translating gives CAWSALASYEQYF.

This rearrangement joins TRBV18 to TRBJ1-1; unclear D gene. This CDR3 has 14 residues. Trimming cost V 1 base and J 5 bases, with 11 bases left between them. CDR1 KGHSH and CDR2 LQKENI come from the germline V gene. CDR3 coding DNA: TGTGCCAGCTCACCACAAGGGCGCGGGACTGAAGCTTTCTTT. This codes for CASSPQGRGTEAFF.